This T cell receptor beta chain derives from a study of post-analysis software for immune sequencing data. Whole-study findings and limits: The F measure placed samples prepared in the same batch into strongly shared clusters. Versus controls, multiple sclerosis patients showed significantly lower diversity (normalized Chao1). A handful of TRBV segments appeared more often in patients than in controls, and TRBV5-6, TRBV5-1 and TRBV20-1 were among these.

CDR3 length: 15 amino acids. After removal of 7 bases from V and 6 bases from J, the junction contained 10 bases not matched to a gene. Turning to this clonotype: Its specificity is not known.

Prepared TCR beta cDNA libraries contained unique molecular identifiers. Researchers reported some 500,000 cDNA molecules coming from around 1 to 10 million T cells. TCRdb called the PCR reads again in MiXCR, with one record for every CDR3 protein. The repertoire includes some 690,000 distinct CDR3 sequences, roughly 27% of them detected once, and approximately 0.55% sits in the top ten. Material: blood. The receptor's source is a girl between 5 and 17 years old with multiple sclerosis. This chain connects TRBV12-3 or TRBV12-4 to TRBJ2-2, with 8 bases lining up with TRBD2. The CDR3 loop reads CASTPGLGISGELFF. Here the CDR3 DNA reads TGTGCCAGCACCCCGGGACTAGGGATATCCGGGGAGCTGTTTTTT.